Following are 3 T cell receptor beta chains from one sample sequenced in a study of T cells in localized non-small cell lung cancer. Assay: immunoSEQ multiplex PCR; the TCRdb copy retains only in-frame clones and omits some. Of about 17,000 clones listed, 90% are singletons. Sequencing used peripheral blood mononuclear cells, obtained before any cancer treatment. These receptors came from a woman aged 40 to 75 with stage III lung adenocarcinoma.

The CDR3 sequence: CASTPAGGTQYF. The CDR3 region has the DNA TGTGCCAGCACTCCGGCCGGGGGCACGCAGTATTTT. The J gene is TRBJ2-3, the V gene TRBV11-2, with D possibly called TRBD1 or TRBD2 (6 bases each). The V end lost 7 bases, the J end lost 9 bases, and 14 bases lay between the germline ends. There are 12 residues in the CDR3. Germline V gives CDR1 SGHAT, CDR2 FQNNGV.

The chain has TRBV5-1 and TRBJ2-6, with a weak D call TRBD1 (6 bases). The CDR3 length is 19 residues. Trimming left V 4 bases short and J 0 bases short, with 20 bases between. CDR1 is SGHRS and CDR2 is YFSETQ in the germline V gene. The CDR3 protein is CASSVVRQEFFSGANVLTF. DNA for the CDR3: TGCGCCAGCAGCGTGGTGAGACAGGAGTTCTTCTCTGGGGCCAACGTCCTGACTTTC.

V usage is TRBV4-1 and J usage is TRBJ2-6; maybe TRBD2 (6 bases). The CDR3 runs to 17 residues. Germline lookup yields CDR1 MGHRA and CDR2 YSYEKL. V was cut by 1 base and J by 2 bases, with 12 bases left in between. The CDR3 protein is CASSQAGGSPGANVLTF. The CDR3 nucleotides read TGCGCCAGCAGCCAAGCCGGAGGGAGTCCTGGGGCCAACGTCCTGACTTTC.